The next 21 T cell receptor beta chains were all read from a single sample in a study of cytomegalovirus exposure and HLA in healthy donors. A multiplex PCR was run with 60 Vbeta primers and 13 Jbeta primers. Using immunoSEQ multiplex PCR, the repertoire was profiled, and TCRdb retains in-frame clones only, with some absent. The sample lists almost 200,000 clones, almost 85% seen once, with over 2% in the top ten. Sequenced: PBMCs. The receptors come from a woman in her 50s in good health and CMV-seronegative.

V gene TRBV9 combines with J gene TRBJ2-5; 13 positions agree with TRBD2. Germline CDR1 and CDR2: SGDLS and YYNGEE. V lost 4 bases, J lost 2 bases, and 2 bases stayed unmatched. CDR3 length equals 15 residues. CDR3 residues: CASSMGLAGQETQYF. CDR3 DNA: TGTGCCAGCAGCATGGGACTAGCGGGACAAGAGACCCAGTACTTC.

The CDR3 reads CASSGSGSGNQPQHF. CDR3 coding DNA: TGTGCCAGCAGCGGATCAGGATCTGGCAATCAGCCCCAGCATTTT. The chain employs TRBV9 and TRBJ1-5; D remains unclear. CDR1 is SGDLS, CDR2 YYNGEE, per germline. This CDR3 has 15 residues. V was shortened by 3 bases and J by 2 bases, with 12 bases between the two germline ends.

The chain employs TRBV30 and TRBJ2-2; 10 nucleotides agree with TRBD2. V was pared by 3 bases and J by 7 bases, with 8 bases of the junction left unmatched. CDR3 length: 15 amino acids. Looked up from germline, CDR1 is GTSNPN and CDR2 is SVGIG (reference sequence). The CDR3 protein is CAWSERGLAFGELFF. The DNA of the CDR3 is TGTGCCTGGAGCGAAAGGGGACTAGCGTTCGGGGAGCTGTTTTTT.

This chain links TRBV9 with TRBJ2-5; D possibly corresponds to TRBD2 (7 bases). The V and J ends lost 2 bases and 4 bases respectively, with 12 bases between them. This CDR3 spans 14 amino acids. The germline V gene encodes CDR1 SGDLS and CDR2 YYNGEE. Here the CDR3 reads CASSVRGAGETQYF. CDR3 sequence (DNA): TGTGCCAGCAGCGTTCGGGGGGCGGGAGAGACCCAGTACTTC.

As to this clone: One end of the junction is discordant with germline, which a read error may explain. V is TRBV4-1 and J is TRBJ2-7, with TRBD2 identical over 7 bases. The length of the CDR3 is 15 residues. Germline CDR1 and CDR2: MGHRA and YSYEKL. The CDR3 reads CAGSFLAGSSYEQYF. The DNA for the CDR3 is TGCGCCGGCAGCTTCTTAGCGGGTAGCTCCTACGAGCAGTACTTC.

The chain joins TRBV5-1 to TRBJ2-1, with TRBD2 matching 8 bases. This CDR3 spans 18 amino acids. In germline, CDR1 is SGHRS, CDR2 YFSETQ. V gave up 3 bases and J gave up 0 bases; unmatched junction bases: 11. CDR3 bases: TGCGCCAGCAGCTCAATAACTAGCAGCGGGAGCTCCTACAATGAGCAGTTCTTC. Residues: CASSSITSSGSSYNEQFF.

This clone was counted only a few times. V gene TRBV6-6 combines with J gene TRBJ2-7; the match to TRBD1 covers 9 bases. V lost 7 bases to trimming and J lost 2 bases; unmatched junction nucleotides: 6. The CDR3 spans 14 residues. Germline V gene lookup returns CDR1 MNHNY and CDR2 SVGAGI (reference sequence). CDR3 nucleotide sequence: TGTGCCAGCATACCTGGGACAGGGACCTACGAGCAGTACTTC. Protein sequence: CASIPGTGTYEQYF.

The chain recombines TRBV7-8 with TRBJ1-1; maybe TRBD1 (5 bases). Germline assignment: CDR1 SGHVS and CDR2 FQNEAQ. CDR3 length equals 20 residues. The ends were cut back, 2 bases at V and 1 base at J, with 26 bases in the middle. The CDR3 DNA sequence: TGTGCCAGCAGCTTACGAGCAGGGCAGGGAATGCCTATGACGAACACTGAAGCTTTCTTT. This translates into CASSLRAGQGMPMTNTEAFF.

The rearrangement links TRBV6-4 to TRBJ1-6; tentatively, D is TRBD1 (6 bases). The germline gives CDR1 MRHNA, CDR2 SNTAGT. Trimming shortened V by 3 bases and J by 9 bases, and 15 bases separated the two germline ends. The CDR3 runs to 15 residues. CDR3 sequence reads: CASSEQGKVVSPLHF. CDR3 nucleotide sequence: TGTGCCAGCAGTGAACAGGGCAAAGTTGTTTCACCCCTCCACTTT.

CDR3 DNA sequence: TGTGCCAGCAGTGACAAATCGGGAAATCTTAATGAGCAGTTCTTC. Translated: CASSDKSGNLNEQFF. V gene TRBV25-1 combines with J gene TRBJ2-1; tentative D call: TRBD2 (5 bases). CDR3 length: 15 amino acids. The V end lost 3 bases, the J end lost 7 bases, and 16 bases lay between the germline ends. Germline CDR1 and CDR2: MGHDK and SYGVNS.

The chain uses TRBV18 and TRBJ2-3; maybe TRBD2 (6 bases). The germline gives CDR1 KGHSH, CDR2 LQKENI. CDR3 length: 20 amino acids. V dropped 6 bases and J dropped 3 bases, with 31 bases sitting between them. CDR3 DNA: TGTGCCAGCTCTCGACTGGCGGGGTCTCTAAGCGGCATCAGGACAGATACGCAGTATTTT. Translating it yields CASSRLAGSLSGIRTDTQYF.

This clone has just one count. V gene TRBV2 combines with J gene TRBJ1-4, with a tentative D call TRBD1 (6 bases). V gave up 5 bases and J gave up 0 bases, with 10 bases separating them. The CDR3 length is 15 residues. Germline CDR1 reads SNHLY; CDR2 reads FYNNEI. CDR3 sequence: CASSLPGATNEKLFF. The CDR3, as DNA: TGTGCCAGCAGTCTCCCAGGGGCAACTAATGAAAAACTGTTTTTT.

Note on this clone: The same CDR3 is also encoded by other DNA sequences in this sample. The rearrangement joins TRBV14 to TRBJ2-1; TRBD2 agrees at 8 bases. Germline V gene lookup returns CDR1 SGHDN and CDR2 FVKESK. The CDR3 spans 15 residues. The V segment lost 5 bases and the J segment 0 bases; nucleotides outside the gene matches: 3. The CDR3 spells CASSLAGSSYNEQFF. The CDR3 DNA is TGTGCCAGCAGCTTAGCGGGAAGCTCCTACAATGAGCAGTTCTTC.

The chain combines TRBV9 with TRBJ2-7, with D tentatively TRBD1 (6 bases). CDR1 and CDR2 (germline): SGDLS, YYNGEE. CDR3 length equals 12 residues. Trimming took 4 bases from V and 3 from J, leaving 8 bases between them. The CDR3 coding sequence is TGTGCCAGCAGCTCGGACAGCTACGAGCAGTACTTC. It yields the protein CASSSDSYEQYF.

The chain is built from TRBV28 and TRBJ1-4, with D unresolved. V was cut by 11 bases and J by 5 bases, with 15 bases left in between. CDR3 size: 13 residues. Germline CDR1 is MDHEN and CDR2 is SYDVKM. CDR3 coding DNA: TGTGCCGTAGAAAACCCGGGGAATGAAAAACTGTTTTTT. Protein: CAVENPGNEKLFF.

The V gene is TRBV18, the J gene TRBJ2-5; the match to TRBD1 covers 10 bases. V lost 1 base and J lost 5; bases outside the gene matches: 4. This CDR3 is built from 15 residues. Germline V gene lookup returns CDR1 KGHSH and CDR2 LQKENI. CDR3 coding DNA: TGTGCCAGCTCACCACGGACAGGGGGGTCGGAGACCCAGTACTTC. Encoded protein: CASSPRTGGSETQYF.

The chain recombines TRBV19 with TRBJ1-5; maybe TRBD1 (6 bases). This CDR3 has 15 amino acids. The germline V and J ends were trimmed by 6 bases and 2 bases, with 14 bases remaining between them. The germline V gene has CDR1 LNHDA and CDR2 SQIVND (reference sequence). Here the CDR3 reads CASSSSRGGNQPQHF. CDR3 DNA: TGTGCCAGTAGCTCGTCCAGGGGAGGCAATCAGCCCCAGCATTTT.

J is TRBJ1-6 and V is TRBV5-4; D gene unclear. V lost 4 bases and J 11 bases, leaving 16 bases between the germline ends. From germline, CDR1 is SGHNT and CDR2 YYREEE (reference sequence). This CDR3 has 14 amino acids. The CDR3 coding sequence is TGTGCCAGCAGCCTAGAAGGAATACGGACACCCCTCCACTTT. It translates to CASSLEGIRTPLHF.

DNA of the CDR3: TGTGCCAGCTCAACGGGACAGGTGAATCAGCCCCAGCATTTT. Translated, it gives CASSTGQVNQPQHF. This chain connects TRBV18 to TRBJ1-5; 8 nucleotides agree with TRBD1. This CDR3 has 14 residues. CDR1 is KGHSH, CDR2 LQKENI, per germline. V shed 5 bases, J shed 4 bases, and the junction held 4 bases outside the gene matches.

V is TRBV6-1 and J is TRBJ1-1; no clear D gene. Per germline, CDR1 MNHNS and CDR2 SASEGT. Deletions cut 8 bases from V and 7 bases from J, with 11 bases between. The CDR3 length is 11 residues. CDR3 nucleotides: TGTGCCAGCGGGAGCACCATTGAAGCTTTCTTT. Encoded protein: CASGSTIEAFF.

The genes are TRBV2 and TRBJ2-1; 11 bases fit TRBD2. Germline assignment: CDR1 SNHLY and CDR2 FYNNEI. With 6 bases clipped from V and 0 bases from J, the junction kept 16 bases outside the gene matches. The CDR3 is made up of 20 amino acids. This chain's CDR3 is CASRNSLAGGPLSSYNEQFF. CDR3 bases: TGTGCCAGCAGAAATTCTTTAGCGGGAGGGCCGTTGAGCTCCTACAATGAGCAGTTCTTC.